This T cell receptor (beta chain) was identified in a study of T-cell memory formation after mild COVID-19. For the study at large: Clusters were largely donor specific.

A remark on this clonotype: Its cognate antigen is unknown.

TCRdb passed the 5' RACE reads through MiXCR, listing each CDR3 protein once. The table lists about 350,000 distinct CDR3 sequences, 12% to 15% of them singletons. Findings and caveats of the study: CD4+ clones that contracted lay mainly in CM and EM; CD8+ ones lay in EMRA.

The CDR3 totals 18 residues. After removal of 3 bases from V and 3 bases from J, the junction contained 10 bases not matched to a gene. The chain carries TRBV12-3 or TRBV12-4 and TRBJ2-1, with TRBD2 matching 11 bases. The TCR originated in a man aged 18 to 35 who had mild COVID-19 (a few samples of this study predate the infection). Cell type and time point are not known. The sequenced sample was PBMCs or a T cell subset sorted from them (not recorded which). The CDR3, as DNA: TGTGCCAGCAGTTTGTCGCTAGCGGGGGGCCTGGGCTACAATGAGCAGTTCTTC. Its protein product is CASSLSLAGGLGYNEQFF.